The next 3 T cell receptor beta chains were all read from a single sample in a study of shared clonotypes between healthy human individuals. Using immunoSEQ multiplex PCR, the repertoire was profiled, and TCRdb retains in-frame clones only, with some absent. The sample yields 230,000 or so clones, approximately 65% seen once. Sequencing was carried out using memory CD4+ T cells sorted from blood. Stated subset: CD45RA-negative fraction. All receptors come from a man younger than 40 in good health.

This clone was picked up a small number of times. The V gene is TRBV5-3, the J gene TRBJ2-7; D remains ambiguous. Being an ORF, TRBV5-3 has a function that is uncertain. Trimming cost V 4 bases and J 2 bases, with 10 bases left between them. The length of the CDR3 is 13 residues. The CDR3 bases are TGTGCCAGAAGCCCATATCTAACCTACGAGCAGTACTTC. Its translation is CARSPYLTYEQYF.

J is TRBJ2-5 and V is TRBV7-9; 8 bases map to TRBD1. Germline V gives CDR1 SEHNR, CDR2 FQNEAQ (reference sequence). The CDR3 contains 16 residues. The trim removed 4 bases at V and 0 bases at J, leaving 7 bases unmatched. The CDR3 spells CASSSGQGGDQETQYF. DNA of the CDR3: TGTGCCAGCAGCTCAGGACAGGGTGGAGACCAAGAGACCCAGTACTTC.

DNA of the CDR3: TGCGCCAGCAGTCAAACGACAGGATGGAACACTGAAGCTTTCTTT. It yields the protein CASSQTTGWNTEAFF. The chain combines TRBV10-2 with TRBJ1-1, with D perhaps matching TRBD1 (6 bases). The CDR3 runs 15 residues. Between the trimmed V and J ends, which lost 5 bases and 1 base, there was a span of 14 bases. In germline, CDR1 is WSHSY, CDR2 SAAADI.